This T cell receptor beta chain was sequenced for a study of regulatory T cells in long-lasting Graves disease. Whole-study findings and limits: When disease was persistent, TRBV28, TRBJ1-2 and TRBJ2-5 were the favored segments.

Specified time point: persistent/refractory GD, antithyroid drugs over 5 years with positive TRAb. Following extraction of RNA from PBMCs, that RNA was used to make the TCR library. A volume of 8.5 to 10 milliliters of peripheral blood was collected in EDTA tubes. The table lists this clonotype with a count of one. The antigen remains unidentified. The junction departs from the called germline gene at one end, perhaps through a read error. Both iRepertoire HTBI primers and Arm-PCR of CDR3 regions were used to build the TCR beta libraries. TCRdb used MiXCR to reprocess the multiplex PCR reads, holding one entry per CDR3 protein. The sample lists about 460,000 distinct CDR3 sequences, about 20% occurring once. CDR3 length: 11 amino acids. CDR1 GTSNPN and CDR2 SVGIG come from the germline V gene (reference sequence).

The gene calls are TRBV30 and TRBJ2-2; tentative D call: TRBD2 (6 bases). The starting material was peripheral blood mononuclear cells (PBMCs), obtained when the disease was refractory, from a patient treated with antithyroid drugs. The source of this sequence is a female donor with Graves disease. The CDR3 coding sequence is TGTGCCTCCTCTCTGGGCGGGGAGCTGTCTTTT. Amino acids: CASSLGGELSF.